The clone carrying this T cell receptor beta chain was found many times. Its antigen is not known. The sample is drawn from a study of T cell repertoires in cytomegalovirus infection. As for the study in general: CMV infection together with matching HLA type was indicated by public TCR beta signatures. Study results and limitations: There were HLA-C-restricted CMV-specific TCR beta clonotypes dominating the ex vivo response. Identification of carriers of CMV plus the relevant HLA was performed using cumulative public TCR beta family frequency.

Germline CDR1 DFQATT, CDR2 SNEGSKA (reference sequence). There are 15 residues in the CDR3. Trimming took 1 base from V and 4 from J, leaving 16 bases between them. TCRdb reanalysed the reads using MiXCR and keeps one entry per CDR3 protein. The sample shows about 250,000 distinct CDR3 sequences, 6.5% of them seen only once. The material sequenced was PBMCs. The chain uses TRBV20-1 and TRBJ1-2; D might be TRBD1 (6 bases). This TCR was sampled from a human donor in good health (CMV status not recorded). Some clones in this sample may be carry-over from other donors' samples. The CDR3: CSARGGGQTSYGYTF. CDR3 DNA: TGCAGTGCTAGAGGGGGGGGGCAGACGAGCTATGGCTACACCTTC.